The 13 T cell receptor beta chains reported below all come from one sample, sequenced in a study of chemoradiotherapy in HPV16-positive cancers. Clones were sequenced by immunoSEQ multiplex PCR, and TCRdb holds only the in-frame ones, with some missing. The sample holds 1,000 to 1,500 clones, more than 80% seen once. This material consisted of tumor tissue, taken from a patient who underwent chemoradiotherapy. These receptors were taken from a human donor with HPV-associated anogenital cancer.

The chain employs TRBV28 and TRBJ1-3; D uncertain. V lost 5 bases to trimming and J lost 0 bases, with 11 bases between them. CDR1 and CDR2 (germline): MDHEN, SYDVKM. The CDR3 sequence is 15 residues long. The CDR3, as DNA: TGTGCCAGCAGTCAAGCCCGGTACTCTGGAAACACCATATATTTT. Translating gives CASSQARYSGNTIYF.

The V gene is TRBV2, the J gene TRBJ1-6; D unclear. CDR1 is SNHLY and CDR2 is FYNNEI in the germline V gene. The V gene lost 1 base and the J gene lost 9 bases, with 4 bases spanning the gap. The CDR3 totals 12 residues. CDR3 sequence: CASSEVLSPLHF. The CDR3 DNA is TGTGCCAGCAGTGAAGTTCTTTCACCCCTCCACTTT.

The CDR3 sequence is CASELTGWNTEAFF. The CDR3 coding sequence is TGTGCCAGCGAGTTAACAGGGTGGAACACTGAAGCTTTCTTT. The chain couples TRBV2 to TRBJ1-1; tentative D call: TRBD1 (6 bases). The CDR3 consists of 14 residues. CDR1 and CDR2 (germline): SNHLY, FYNNEI. V lost 8 bases and J 1 base, leaving 14 bases between the germline ends. The complete variable domain, with remaining parts taken from reference TRBV2 and TRBJ1-1, reads EPEVTQTPSHQVTQMGQEVILRCVPISNHLYFYWYRQILGQKVEFLVSFYNNEISEKSEIFDDQFSVERPDGSNFTLKIRSTKLEDSAMYFCASELTGWNTEAFFGQGTRLTVV.

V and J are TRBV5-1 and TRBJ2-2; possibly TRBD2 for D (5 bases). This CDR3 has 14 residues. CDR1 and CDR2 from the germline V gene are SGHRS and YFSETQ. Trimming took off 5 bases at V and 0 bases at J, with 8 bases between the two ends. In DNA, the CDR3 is TGCGCCAGCAGAGCGGCTCCGAACACCGGGGAGCTGTTTTTT. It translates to CASRAAPNTGELFF.

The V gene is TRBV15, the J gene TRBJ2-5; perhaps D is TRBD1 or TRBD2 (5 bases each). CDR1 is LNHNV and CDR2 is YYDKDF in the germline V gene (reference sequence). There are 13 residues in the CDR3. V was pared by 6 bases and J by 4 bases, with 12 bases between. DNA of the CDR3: TGTGCCACCAGAATGGGTGGGGGAGAGACCCAGTACTTC. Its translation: CATRMGGGETQYF.

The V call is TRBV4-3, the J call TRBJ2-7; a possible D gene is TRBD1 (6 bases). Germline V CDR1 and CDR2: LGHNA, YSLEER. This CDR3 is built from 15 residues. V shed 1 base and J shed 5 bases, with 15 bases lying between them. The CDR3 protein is CASSQAPRGSHEQYF. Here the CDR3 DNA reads TGCGCCAGCAGCCAAGCCCCTAGGGGGTCCCACGAGCAGTACTTC.

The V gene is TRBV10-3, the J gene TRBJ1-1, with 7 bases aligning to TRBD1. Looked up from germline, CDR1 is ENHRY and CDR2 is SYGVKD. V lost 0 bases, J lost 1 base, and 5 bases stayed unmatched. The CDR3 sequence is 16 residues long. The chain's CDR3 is CAISESRNRGNTEAFF. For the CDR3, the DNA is TGTGCCATCAGTGAGTCACGGAACAGGGGGAACACTGAAGCTTTCTTT.

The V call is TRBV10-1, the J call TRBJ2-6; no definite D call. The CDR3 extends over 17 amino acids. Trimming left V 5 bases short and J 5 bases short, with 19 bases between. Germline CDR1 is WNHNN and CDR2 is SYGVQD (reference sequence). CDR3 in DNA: TGCGCCAGCAGTCGGTCGGCCGCACAAAGTCGGGCCAACGTCCTGACTTTC. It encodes CASSRSAAQSRANVLTF.

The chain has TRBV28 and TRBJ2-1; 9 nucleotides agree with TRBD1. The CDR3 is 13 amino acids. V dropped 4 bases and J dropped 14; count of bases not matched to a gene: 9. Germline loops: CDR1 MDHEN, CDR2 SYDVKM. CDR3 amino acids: CASSSLQGATEFF. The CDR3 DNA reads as TGTGCCAGCAGTTCGCTACAGGGGGCTACAGAGTTCTTC.

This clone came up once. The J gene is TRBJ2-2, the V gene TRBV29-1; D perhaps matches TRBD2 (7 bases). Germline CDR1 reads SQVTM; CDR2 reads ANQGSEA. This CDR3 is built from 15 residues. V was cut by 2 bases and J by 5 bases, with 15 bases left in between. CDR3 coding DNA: TGCAGCGTTGAAAAGGCGGGGGCTATAACCGGGGAGCTGTTTTTT. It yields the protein CSVEKAGAITGELFF.

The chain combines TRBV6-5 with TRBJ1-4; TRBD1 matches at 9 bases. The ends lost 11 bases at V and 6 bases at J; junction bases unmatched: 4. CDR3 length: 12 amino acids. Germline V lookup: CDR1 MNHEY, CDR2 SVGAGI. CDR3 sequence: CACRDRDEKLFF. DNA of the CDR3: TGTGCCTGCCGGGACAGGGATGAAAAACTGTTTTTT.

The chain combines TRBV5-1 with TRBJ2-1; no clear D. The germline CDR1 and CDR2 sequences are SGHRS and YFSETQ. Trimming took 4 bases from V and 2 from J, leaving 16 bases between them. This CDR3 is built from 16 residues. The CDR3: CASSTTPDLTYNEQFF. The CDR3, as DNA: TGCGCCAGCAGCACCACCCCAGACCTTACCTACAATGAGCAGTTCTTC.

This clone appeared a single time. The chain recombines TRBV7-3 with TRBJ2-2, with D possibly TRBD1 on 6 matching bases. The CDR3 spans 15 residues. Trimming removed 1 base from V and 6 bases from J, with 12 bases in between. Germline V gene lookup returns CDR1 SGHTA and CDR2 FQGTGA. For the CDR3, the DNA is TGTGCCAGCAGCTTAAAGGGGTCAGGGGCCGGGGAGCTGTTTTTT. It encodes CASSLKGSGAGELFF.